This record covers a single T cell receptor (beta chain). The antigen remains undetermined. This sample was taken from a study of cytomegalovirus exposure and HLA in healthy donors. Study background: Earlier findings included more than 95 million unique TCR beta sequences obtained from about 180 million T cells. Notes on the study in general: In a later analysis, across HLA loci, associated TCR counts were highest for DRB1, lowest for HLA-C. In an earlier analysis, productive rearrangement rates for most beta V segments clustered near 87% or 30%. Investigators reported 150 to 200 TCR beta chains as tied to cytomegalovirus.

PCR was performed using 60 Vbeta and 13 Jbeta primers. Clones were read by immunoSEQ multiplex PCR, and TCRdb kept only the in-frame ones, dropping some. The sample consists of roughly 190,000 clones, just over 75% of them appearing once. This CDR3 contains 15 residues. V lost 1 base and J 3 bases, leaving 9 bases between the germline ends. In germline, CDR1 is LNHNV, CDR2 YYDKDF (reference sequence). V usage is TRBV15 and J usage is TRBJ2-2; D not resolved. The receptor was derived from a woman aged 25 to 39 in good health and CMV-seropositive. The sequenced sample consisted of PBMCs. Written as DNA, the CDR3 is TGTGCCACCAGCAGAGCCGGTGATGACACCGGGGAGCTGTTTTTT. This sequence encodes CATSRAGDDTGELFF.